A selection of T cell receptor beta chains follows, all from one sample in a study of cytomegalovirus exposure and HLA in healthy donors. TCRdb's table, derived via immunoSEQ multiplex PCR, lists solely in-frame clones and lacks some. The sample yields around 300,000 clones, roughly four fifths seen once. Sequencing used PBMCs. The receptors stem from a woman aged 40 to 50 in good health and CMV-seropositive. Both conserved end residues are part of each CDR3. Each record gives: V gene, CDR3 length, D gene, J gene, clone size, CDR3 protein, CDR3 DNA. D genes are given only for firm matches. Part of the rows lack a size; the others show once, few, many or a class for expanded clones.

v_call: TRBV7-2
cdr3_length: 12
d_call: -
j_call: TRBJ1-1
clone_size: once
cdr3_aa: CASSDQSQEAFF
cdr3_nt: TGTGCCAGCAGCGACCAATCACAGGAAGCTTTCTTT

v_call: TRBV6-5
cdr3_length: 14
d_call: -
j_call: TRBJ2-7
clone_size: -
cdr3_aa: CASRRGQASYEQYF
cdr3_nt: TGTGCCAGCAGACGAGGGCAAGCCTCCTACGAGCAGTACTTC

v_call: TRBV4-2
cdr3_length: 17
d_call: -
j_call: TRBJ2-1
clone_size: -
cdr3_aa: CASSQDKWDMSYNEQFF
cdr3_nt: TGTGCCAGCAGCCAAGATAAGTGGGACATGTCCTACAATGAGCAGTTCTTC

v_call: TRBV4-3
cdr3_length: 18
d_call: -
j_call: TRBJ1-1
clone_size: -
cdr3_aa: CASSQGGGRPPLPTEAFF
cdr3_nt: TGCGCCAGCAGCCAAGGCGGGGGCAGACCTCCCCTCCCCACTGAAGCTTTCTTT

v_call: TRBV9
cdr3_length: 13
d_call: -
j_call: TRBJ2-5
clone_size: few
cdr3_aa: CASSPSRQETQYF
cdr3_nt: TGTGCCAGCAGCCCGAGCCGCCAAGAGACCCAGTACTTC

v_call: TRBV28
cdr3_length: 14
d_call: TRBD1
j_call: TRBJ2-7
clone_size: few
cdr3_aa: CASRGQGEIHEQYF
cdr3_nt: TGTGCCAGCAGAGGACAGGGGGAAATTCACGAGCAGTACTTC

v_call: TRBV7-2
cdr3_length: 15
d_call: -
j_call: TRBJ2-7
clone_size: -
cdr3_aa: CASSLEAGHTYEQYF
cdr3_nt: TGTGCCAGCAGCTTAGAGGCAGGTCACACCTACGAGCAGTACTTC

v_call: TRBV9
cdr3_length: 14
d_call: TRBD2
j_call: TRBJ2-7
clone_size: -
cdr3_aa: CASSAGLAGGLSYF
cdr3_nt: TGTGCCAGCAGCGCGGGACTAGCGGGAGGGCTTTCGTACTTC

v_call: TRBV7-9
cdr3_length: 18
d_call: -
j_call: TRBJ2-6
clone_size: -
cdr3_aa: CASSPQGTGLSGANVLTF
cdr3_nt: TGTGCCAGCAGCCCCCAGGGCACAGGCCTCTCTGGGGCCAACGTCCTGACTTTC

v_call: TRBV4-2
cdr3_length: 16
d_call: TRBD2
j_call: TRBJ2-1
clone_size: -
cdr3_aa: CASSQVGGRADNEQFF
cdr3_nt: TGTGCCAGCAGCCAAGTGGGCGGGAGGGCCGACAATGAGCAGTTCTTC

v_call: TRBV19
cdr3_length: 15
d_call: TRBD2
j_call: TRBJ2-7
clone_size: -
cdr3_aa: CASSILAGPSYEQYF
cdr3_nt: TGTGCCAGTAGTATACTAGCGGGGCCCTCCTACGAGCAGTACTTC

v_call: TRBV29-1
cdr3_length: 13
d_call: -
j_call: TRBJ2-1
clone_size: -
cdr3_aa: CSVVPVSYNEQFF
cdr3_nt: TGCAGCGTTGTCCCAGTCTCCTACAATGAGCAGTTCTTC

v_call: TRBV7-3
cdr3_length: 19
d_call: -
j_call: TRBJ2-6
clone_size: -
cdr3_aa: CASSLSPRDTTSGANVLTF
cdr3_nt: TGTGCCAGCAGCTTAAGTCCCAGGGACACCACCTCTGGGGCCAACGTCCTGACTTTC

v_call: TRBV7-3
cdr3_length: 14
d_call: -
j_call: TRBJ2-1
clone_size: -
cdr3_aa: CASSLTLRPPGEFF
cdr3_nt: TGTGCCAGCAGCTTAACGCTGCGGCCCCCCGGGGAGTTCTTC

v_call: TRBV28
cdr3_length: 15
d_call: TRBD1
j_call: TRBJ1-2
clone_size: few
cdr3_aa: CASSSFQGGYYGYTF
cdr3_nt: TGTGCCAGCAGTTCATTCCAGGGGGGTTACTATGGCTACACCTTC

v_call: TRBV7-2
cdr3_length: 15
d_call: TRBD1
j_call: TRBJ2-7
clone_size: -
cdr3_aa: CASSSAGTGPHEQYF
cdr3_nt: TGTGCCAGCAGCTCCGCCGGGACAGGTCCCCACGAGCAGTACTTC

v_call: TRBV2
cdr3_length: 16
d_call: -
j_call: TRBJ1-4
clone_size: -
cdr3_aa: CASSEALSSGGGKLFF
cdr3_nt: TGTGCCAGCAGTGAAGCGCTTTCCAGTGGCGGGGGAAAACTGTTTTTT

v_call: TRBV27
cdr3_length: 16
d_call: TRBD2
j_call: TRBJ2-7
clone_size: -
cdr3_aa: CASSLSLAGVLSEQYF
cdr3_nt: TGTGCCAGCAGTTTATCCCTAGCGGGAGTCCTCAGCGAGCAGTACTTC

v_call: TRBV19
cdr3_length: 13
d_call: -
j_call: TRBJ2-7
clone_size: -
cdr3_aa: CASSIGGGYEQYF
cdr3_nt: TGTGCCAGTAGTATTGGGGGAGGCTACGAGCAGTACTTC

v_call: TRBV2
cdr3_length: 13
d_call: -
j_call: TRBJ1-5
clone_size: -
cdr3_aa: CASSATETVPQHF
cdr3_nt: TGTGCCAGCAGCGCGACGGAGACAGTGCCCCAGCATTTT

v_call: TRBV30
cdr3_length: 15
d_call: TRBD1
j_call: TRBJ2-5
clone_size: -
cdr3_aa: CAWSAGTGVAETQYF
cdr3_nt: TGTGCCTGGAGTGCAGGGACAGGGGTCGCGGAGACCCAGTACTTC

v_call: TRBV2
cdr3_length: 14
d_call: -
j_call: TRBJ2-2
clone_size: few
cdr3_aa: CASRGQSYTGELFF
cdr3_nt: TGTGCCAGCAGAGGACAGAGCTACACCGGGGAGCTGTTTTTT

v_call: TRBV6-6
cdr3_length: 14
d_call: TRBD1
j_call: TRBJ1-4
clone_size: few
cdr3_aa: CASSLDRAGSKLFF
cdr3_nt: TGTGCCAGCAGCTTGGACAGGGCCGGCTCAAAACTGTTTTTT

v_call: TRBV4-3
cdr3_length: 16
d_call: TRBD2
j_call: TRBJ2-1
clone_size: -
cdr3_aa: CASSQEGLGSYNEQFF
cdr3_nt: TGCGCCAGCAGCCAGGAGGGACTAGGGTCCTACAATGAGCAGTTCTTC

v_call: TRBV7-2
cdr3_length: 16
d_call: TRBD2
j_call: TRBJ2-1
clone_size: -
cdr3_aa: CASSLTGTSGYNEQFF
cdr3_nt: TGTGCCAGCAGCTTAACCGGGACTAGCGGTTACAATGAGCAGTTCTTC

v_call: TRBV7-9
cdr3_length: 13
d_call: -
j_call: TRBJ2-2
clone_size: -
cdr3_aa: CASSLVQVGELFF
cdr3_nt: TGTGCCAGCAGCTTAGTTCAGGTCGGGGAGCTGTTTTTT

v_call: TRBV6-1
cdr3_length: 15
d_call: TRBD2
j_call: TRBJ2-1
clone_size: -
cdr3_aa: CASSEYRLAGDEQFF
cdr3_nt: TGTGCCAGCAGTGAATATAGGCTAGCGGGAGACGAGCAGTTCTTC

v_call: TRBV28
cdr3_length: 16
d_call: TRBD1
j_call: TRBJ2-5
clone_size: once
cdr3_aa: CASSFLRTGVGETQYF
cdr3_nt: TGTGCCAGCAGTTTTCTAAGGACAGGGGTCGGAGAGACCCAGTACTTC

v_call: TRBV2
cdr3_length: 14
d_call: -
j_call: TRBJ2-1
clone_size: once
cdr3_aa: CASSTWAPHNEQFF
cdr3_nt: TGTGCCAGCAGTACGTGGGCCCCCCACAATGAGCAGTTCTTC

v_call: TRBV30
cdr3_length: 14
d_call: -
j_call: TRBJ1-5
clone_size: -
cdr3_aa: CAWSRGTSNQPQHF
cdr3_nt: TGTGCCTGGAGTCGGGGTACTAGCAATCAGCCCCAGCATTTT

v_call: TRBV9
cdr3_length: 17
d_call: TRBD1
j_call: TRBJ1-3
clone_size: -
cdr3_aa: CASSVGDRTPSGNTIYF
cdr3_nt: TGTGCCAGCAGCGTAGGGGACAGGACCCCCTCTGGAAACACCATATATTTT

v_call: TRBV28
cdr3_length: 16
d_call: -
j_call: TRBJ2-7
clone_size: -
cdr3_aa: CASADRARLSSYEQYF
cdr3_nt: TGTGCCAGCGCTGACCGAGCGCGGCTGAGCTCCTACGAGCAGTACTTC

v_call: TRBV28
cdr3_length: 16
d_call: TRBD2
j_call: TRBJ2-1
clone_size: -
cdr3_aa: CASSLWASGSYNEQFF
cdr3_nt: TGTGCCAGCAGTTTATGGGCTAGCGGCTCCTACAATGAGCAGTTCTTC

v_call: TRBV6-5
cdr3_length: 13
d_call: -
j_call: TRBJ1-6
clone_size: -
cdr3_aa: CASSYQGPSPLHF
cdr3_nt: TGTGCCAGCAGTTACCAGGGGCCGTCACCCCTCCACTTT

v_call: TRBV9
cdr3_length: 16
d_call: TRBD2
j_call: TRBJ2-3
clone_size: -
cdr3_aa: CASSVRAGASTDTQYF
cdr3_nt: TGTGCCAGCAGCGTCCGAGCGGGGGCTAGCACAGATACGCAGTATTTT

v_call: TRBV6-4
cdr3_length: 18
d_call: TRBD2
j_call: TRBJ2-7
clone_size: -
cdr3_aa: CASSPGTSGSRSLREQYF
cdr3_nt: TGTGCCAGCAGCCCCGGGACTAGCGGGAGTAGGTCCCTCCGCGAGCAGTACTTC

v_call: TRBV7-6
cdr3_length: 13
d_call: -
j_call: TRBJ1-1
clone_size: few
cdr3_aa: CASSLGGFTEAFF
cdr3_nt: TGTGCCAGCAGCTTAGGGGGCTTCACTGAAGCTTTCTTT

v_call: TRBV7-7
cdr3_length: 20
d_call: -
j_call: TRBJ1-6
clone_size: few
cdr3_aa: CASSLGPGLPLSSYNSPLHF
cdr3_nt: TGTGCTAGCAGCTTAGGTCCGGGGTTACCTCTTAGCTCCTATAATTCACCCCTCCACTTT

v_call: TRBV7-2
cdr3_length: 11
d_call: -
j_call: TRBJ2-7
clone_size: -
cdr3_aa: CASSLFDEQYF
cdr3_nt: TGTGCCAGCAGCTTGTTCGACGAGCAGTACTTC

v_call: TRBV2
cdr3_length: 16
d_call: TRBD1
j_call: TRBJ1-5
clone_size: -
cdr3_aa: CASSEGGQGFSQPQHF
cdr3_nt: TGTGCCAGCAGTGAAGGGGGACAGGGGTTCTCTCAGCCCCAGCATTTT

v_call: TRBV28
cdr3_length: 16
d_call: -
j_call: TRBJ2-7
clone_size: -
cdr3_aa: CASSTLQGKGSYEQYF
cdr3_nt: TGTGCCAGCAGTACCCTCCAGGGAAAGGGCTCCTACGAGCAGTACTTC

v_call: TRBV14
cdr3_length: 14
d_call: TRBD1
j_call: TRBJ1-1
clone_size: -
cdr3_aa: CASSQVDRYTEAFF
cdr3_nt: TGTGCCAGCAGCCAAGTGGACAGGTACACTGAAGCTTTCTTT

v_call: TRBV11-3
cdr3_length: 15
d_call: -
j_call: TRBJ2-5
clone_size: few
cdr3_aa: CASSLDGNREETQYF
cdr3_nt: TGTGCCAGCAGCTTAGATGGCAACAGGGAAGAGACCCAGTACTTC

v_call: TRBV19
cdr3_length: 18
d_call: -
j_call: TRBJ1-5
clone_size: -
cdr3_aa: CASSMGWGSGYSNQPQHF
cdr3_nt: TGTGCCAGTAGTATGGGGTGGGGATCGGGGTATAGCAATCAGCCCCAGCATTTT

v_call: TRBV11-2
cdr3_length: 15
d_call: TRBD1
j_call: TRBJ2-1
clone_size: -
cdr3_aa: CASSYDRGLWNEQFF
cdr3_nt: TGTGCCAGCAGCTACGACAGGGGGCTTTGGAATGAGCAGTTCTTC

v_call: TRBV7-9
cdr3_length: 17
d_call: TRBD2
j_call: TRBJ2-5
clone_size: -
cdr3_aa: CASSLGTLAGGRETQYF
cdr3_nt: TGTGCCAGCAGCTTAGGAACACTAGCGGGAGGGCGGGAGACCCAGTACTTC

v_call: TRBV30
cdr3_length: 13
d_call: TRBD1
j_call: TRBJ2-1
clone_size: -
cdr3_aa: CAWSVGQENEQFF
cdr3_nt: TGTGCCTGGAGTGTCGGACAGGAGAATGAGCAGTTCTTC

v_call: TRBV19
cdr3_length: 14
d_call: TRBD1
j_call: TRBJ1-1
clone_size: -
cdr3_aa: CASSRDRGLTEAFF
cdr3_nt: TGTGCCAGTAGTAGGGACAGGGGGCTCACTGAAGCTTTCTTT

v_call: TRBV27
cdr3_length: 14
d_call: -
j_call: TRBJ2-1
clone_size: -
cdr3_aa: CASSSSGAYNEQFF
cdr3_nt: TGTGCCAGCAGCTCATCAGGCGCCTACAATGAGCAGTTCTTC

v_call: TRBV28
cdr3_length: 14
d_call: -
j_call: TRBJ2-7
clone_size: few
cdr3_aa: CASSLREANYEQYF
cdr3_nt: TGTGCCAGCAGTTTAAGGGAGGCCAACTACGAGCAGTACTTC

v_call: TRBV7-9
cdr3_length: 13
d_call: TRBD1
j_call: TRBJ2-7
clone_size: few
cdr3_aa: CASSRTGAYEQYF
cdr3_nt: TGTGCCAGCAGCCGGACAGGGGCCTACGAGCAGTACTTC

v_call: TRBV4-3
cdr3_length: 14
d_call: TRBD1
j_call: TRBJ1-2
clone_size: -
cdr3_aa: CASSQTGQGGGYTF
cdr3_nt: TGCGCCAGCAGCCAAACGGGACAGGGGGGTGGCTACACCTTC

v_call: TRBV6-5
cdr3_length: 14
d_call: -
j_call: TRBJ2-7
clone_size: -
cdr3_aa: CASSPSGRTYEQYF
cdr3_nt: TGTGCCAGCAGTCCCTCGGGGAGGACCTACGAGCAGTACTTC

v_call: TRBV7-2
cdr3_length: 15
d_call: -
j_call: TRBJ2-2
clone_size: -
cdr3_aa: CASSQQGLGPGELFF
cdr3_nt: TGTGCCAGCAGCCAGCAAGGGTTGGGGCCCGGGGAGCTGTTTTTT

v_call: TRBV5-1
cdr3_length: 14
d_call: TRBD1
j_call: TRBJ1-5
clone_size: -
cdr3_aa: CASSDGTENQPQHF
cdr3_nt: TGCGCCAGCAGTGACGGGACAGAAAATCAGCCCCAGCATTTT

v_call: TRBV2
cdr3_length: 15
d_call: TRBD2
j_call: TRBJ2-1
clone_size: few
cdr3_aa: CASSPTGGTGNEQFF
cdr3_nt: TGTGCCAGCTCGCCCACGGGGGGGACGGGCAATGAGCAGTTCTTC

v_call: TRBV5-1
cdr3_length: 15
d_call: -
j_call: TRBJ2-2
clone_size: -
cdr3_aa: CASSLFRENTGELFF
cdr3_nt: TGCGCCAGCAGCTTGTTTCGGGAGAACACCGGGGAGCTGTTTTTT

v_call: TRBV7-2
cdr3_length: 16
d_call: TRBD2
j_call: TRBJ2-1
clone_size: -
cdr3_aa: CASSSGLAGVYNEQFF
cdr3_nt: TGTGCCAGCAGCTCGGGACTAGCGGGAGTCTACAATGAGCAGTTCTTC

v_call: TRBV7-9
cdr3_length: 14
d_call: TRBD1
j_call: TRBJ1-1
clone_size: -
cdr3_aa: CASTSQGAVTEAFF
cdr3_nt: TGTGCCAGCACCTCCCAGGGGGCGGTCACTGAAGCTTTCTTT